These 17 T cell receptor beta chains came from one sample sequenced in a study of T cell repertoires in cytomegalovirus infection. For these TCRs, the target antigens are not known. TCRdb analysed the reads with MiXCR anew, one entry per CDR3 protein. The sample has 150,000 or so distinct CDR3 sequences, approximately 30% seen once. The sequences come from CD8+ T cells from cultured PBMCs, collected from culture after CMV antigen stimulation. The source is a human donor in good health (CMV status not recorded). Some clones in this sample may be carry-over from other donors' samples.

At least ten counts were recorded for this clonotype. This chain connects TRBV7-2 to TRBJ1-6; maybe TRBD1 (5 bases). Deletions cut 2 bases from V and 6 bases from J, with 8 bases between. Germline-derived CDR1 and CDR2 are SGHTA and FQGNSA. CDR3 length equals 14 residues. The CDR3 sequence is CASSLPGINSPLHF. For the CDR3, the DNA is TGTGCCAGCAGCTTACCAGGGATTAATTCACCCCTCCACTTT. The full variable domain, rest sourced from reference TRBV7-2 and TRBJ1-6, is GAGVSQSPSNKVTEKGKDVELRCDPISGHTALYWYRQSLGQGLEFLIYFQGNSAPDKSGLPSDRFSAERTGGSVSTLTIQRTQQEDSAVYLCASSLPGINSPLHFGNGTRLTVT.

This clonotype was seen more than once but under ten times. The CDR3 loop is CASSLLVTDTQYF. For the CDR3, the DNA is TGTGCCAGCAGTCTACTAGTGACAGATACGCAGTATTTT. The chain uses TRBV2 and TRBJ2-3; TRBD2 might be the D (5 bases). V was pared by 5 bases and J by 3 bases, with 9 bases between. Germline-derived CDR1 and CDR2 are SNHLY and FYNNEI. This CDR3 region has 13 residues.

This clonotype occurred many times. The CDR3 loop is CASSLVTPYTQYF. For the CDR3, the DNA is TGTGCCAGCAGCTTAGTTACTCCTTATACGCAGTATTTT. The chain employs TRBV7-9 and TRBJ2-3; D not resolved. The germline V and J ends were trimmed by 1 base and 7 bases, with 9 bases remaining between them. The V gene's germline CDR1 is SEHNR and CDR2 FQNEAQ (reference sequence). This CDR3 is built from 13 residues.

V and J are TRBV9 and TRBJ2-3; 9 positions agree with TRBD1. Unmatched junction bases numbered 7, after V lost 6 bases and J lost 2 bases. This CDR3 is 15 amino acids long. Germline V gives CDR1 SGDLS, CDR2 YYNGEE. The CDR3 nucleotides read TGTGCCAGCACCCTAGGACAGGGGACCACAGATACGCAGTATTTT. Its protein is CASTLGQGTTDTQYF.

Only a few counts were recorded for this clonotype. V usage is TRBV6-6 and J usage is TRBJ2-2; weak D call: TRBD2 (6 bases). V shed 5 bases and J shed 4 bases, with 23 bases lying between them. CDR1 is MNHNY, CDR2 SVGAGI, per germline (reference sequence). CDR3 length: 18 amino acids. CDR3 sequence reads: CASSTPPWEDTTTGELFF. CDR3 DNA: TGTGCCAGCAGTACACCCCCATGGGAGGACACGACCACCGGGGAGCTGTTTTTT.

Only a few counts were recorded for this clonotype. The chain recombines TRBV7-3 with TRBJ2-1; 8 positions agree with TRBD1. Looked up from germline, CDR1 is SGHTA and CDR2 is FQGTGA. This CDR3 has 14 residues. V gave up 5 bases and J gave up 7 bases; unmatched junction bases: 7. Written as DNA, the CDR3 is TGTGCCAGCAGCAAAGTTCAGGGGGCAAATGAGCAGTTCTTC. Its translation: CASSKVQGANEQFF.

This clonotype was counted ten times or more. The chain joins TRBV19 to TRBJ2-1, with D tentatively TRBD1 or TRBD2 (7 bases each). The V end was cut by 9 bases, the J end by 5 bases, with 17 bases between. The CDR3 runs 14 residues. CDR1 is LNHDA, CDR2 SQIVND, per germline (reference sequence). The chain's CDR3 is CASHQGGVNNEQFF. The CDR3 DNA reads TGTGCCAGCCATCAGGGGGGGGTCAACAATGAGCAGTTCTTC. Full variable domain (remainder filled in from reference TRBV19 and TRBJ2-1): DGGITQSPKYLFRKEGQNVTLSCEQNLNHDAMYWYRQDPGQGLRLIYYSQIVNDFQKGDIAEGYSVSREKKESFPLTVTSAQKNPTAFYLCASHQGGVNNEQFFGPGTRLTVL.

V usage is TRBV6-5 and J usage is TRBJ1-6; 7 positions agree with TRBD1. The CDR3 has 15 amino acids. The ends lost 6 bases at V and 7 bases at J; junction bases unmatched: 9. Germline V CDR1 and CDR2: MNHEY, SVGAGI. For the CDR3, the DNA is TGTGCCAGCAGCAACCTGGGACAGCTAAATTCACCCCTCCACTTT. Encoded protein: CASSNLGQLNSPLHF.

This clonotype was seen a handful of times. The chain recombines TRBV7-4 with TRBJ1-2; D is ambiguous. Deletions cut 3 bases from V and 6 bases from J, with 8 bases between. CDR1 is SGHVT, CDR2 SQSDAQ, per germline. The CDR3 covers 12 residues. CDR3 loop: CASSFGVNGYTF. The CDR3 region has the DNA TGTGCCAGCAGCTTCGGCGTAAATGGCTACACCTTC.

The CDR3 region has the DNA TGTGCCAGCAGCTTAGTCGTGGGCCGGGGCTCTGGGGCCAACGTCCTGACTTTC. This encodes CASSLVVGRGSGANVLTF. The chain couples TRBV7-8 to TRBJ2-6; maybe TRBD2 (5 bases). The CDR3 spans 18 residues. From germline, CDR1 is SGHVS and CDR2 FQNEAQ. The ends were cut back, 1 base at V and 0 bases at J, with 13 bases in the middle.

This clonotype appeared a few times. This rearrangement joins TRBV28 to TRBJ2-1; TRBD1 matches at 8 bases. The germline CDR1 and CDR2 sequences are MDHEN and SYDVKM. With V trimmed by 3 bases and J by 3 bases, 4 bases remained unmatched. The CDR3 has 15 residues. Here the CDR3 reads CASSFTGGHYNEQFF. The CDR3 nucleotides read TGTGCCAGCAGTTTCACAGGGGGGCACTACAATGAGCAGTTCTTC.

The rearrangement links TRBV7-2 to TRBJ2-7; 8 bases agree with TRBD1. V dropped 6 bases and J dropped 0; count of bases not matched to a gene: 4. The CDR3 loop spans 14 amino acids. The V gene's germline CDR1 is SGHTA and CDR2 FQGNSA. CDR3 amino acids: CASSDRGSSYEQYF. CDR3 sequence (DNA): TGTGCCAGCAGTGACAGGGGAAGCTCCTACGAGCAGTACTTC.

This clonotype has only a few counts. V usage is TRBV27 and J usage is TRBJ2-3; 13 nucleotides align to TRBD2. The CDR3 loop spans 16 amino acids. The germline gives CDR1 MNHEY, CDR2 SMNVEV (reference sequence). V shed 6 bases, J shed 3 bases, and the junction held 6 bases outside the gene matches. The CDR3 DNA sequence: TGTGCCAGCAGACTAGCGGGGGGGCCCCTAACAGATACGCAGTATTTT. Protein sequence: CASRLAGGPLTDTQYF.

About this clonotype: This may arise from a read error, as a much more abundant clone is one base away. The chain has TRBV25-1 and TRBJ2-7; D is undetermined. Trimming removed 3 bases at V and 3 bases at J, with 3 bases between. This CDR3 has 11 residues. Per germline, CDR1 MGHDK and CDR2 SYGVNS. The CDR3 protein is CASSDFYEQYF. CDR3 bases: TGTGCCAGCAGTGACTTCTACGAGCAGTACTTC.

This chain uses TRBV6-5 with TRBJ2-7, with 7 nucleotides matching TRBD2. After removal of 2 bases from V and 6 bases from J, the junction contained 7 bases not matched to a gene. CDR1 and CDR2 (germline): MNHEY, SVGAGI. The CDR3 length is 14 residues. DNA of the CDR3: TGTGCCAGCAGTTACGACGCGGGGGTTGGCGAGCAGTACTTC. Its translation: CASSYDAGVGEQYF.

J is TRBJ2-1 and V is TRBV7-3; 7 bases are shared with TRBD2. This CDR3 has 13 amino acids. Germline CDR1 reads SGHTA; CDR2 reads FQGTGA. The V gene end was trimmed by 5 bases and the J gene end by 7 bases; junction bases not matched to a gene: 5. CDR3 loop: CASSPFGGNEQFF. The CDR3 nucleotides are TGTGCCAGCAGCCCCTTCGGGGGGAATGAGCAGTTCTTC.

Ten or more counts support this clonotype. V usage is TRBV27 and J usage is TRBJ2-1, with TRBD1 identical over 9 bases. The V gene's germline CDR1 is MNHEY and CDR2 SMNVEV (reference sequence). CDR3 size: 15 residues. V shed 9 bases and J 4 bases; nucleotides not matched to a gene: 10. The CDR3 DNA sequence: TGTGCCAGTCACGCCGGGACAGGGATTTACAATGAGCAGTTCTTC. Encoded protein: CASHAGTGIYNEQFF.